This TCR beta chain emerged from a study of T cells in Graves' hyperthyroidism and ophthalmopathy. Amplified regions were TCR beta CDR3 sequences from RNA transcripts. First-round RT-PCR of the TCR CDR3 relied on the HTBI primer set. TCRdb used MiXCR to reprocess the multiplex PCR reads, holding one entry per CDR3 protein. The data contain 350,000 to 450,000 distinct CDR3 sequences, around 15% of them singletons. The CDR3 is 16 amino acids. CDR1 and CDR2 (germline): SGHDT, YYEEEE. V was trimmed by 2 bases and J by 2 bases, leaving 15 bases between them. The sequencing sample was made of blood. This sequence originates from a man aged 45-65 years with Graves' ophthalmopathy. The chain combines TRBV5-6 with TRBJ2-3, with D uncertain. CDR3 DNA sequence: TGTGCCAGCAGCTTACAGCGCTCGCTACACACAGATACGCAGTATTTT. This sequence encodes CASSLQRSLHTDTQYF.